Given below is one TCR beta chain in context. This specimen comes from a study of spatial heterogeneity in lung cancer. Across the study: Alpha-chain sequences were consistently detected in smaller numbers than beta-chain sequences.

MiXCR was run by TCRdb on the 5' RACE reads, yielding one entry per CDR3 protein. The sample lists 39,000 or so distinct CDR3 sequences; roughly 10% were seen once. Time point of the sample: blood at routine non-recurrence follow-up after resection. Unsorted samples of tumor, nontumor lung or frozen PBMC had their whole RNA sequenced. The sequences come from PBMCs, collected at follow-up. The sequence came from a female donor with early-stage non-small cell lung cancer.

The CDR3 nucleotides are TGTGCCAGCAGCTTTCAGCGGGGGCAACAAGAGACCCAGTACTTC. This translates into CASSFQRGQQETQYF. The rearrangement joins TRBV11-2 to TRBJ2-5; TRBD2 matches at 8 bases. V dropped 3 bases and J dropped 2; count of bases not matched to a gene: 5. Germline V gene data show CDR1 as SGHAT and CDR2 as FQNNGV. CDR3 size: 15 residues.